One sample yielded the 28 T cell receptor beta chains listed below, sequenced in a study of shared clonotypes between healthy human individuals. Libraries were prepared by immunoSEQ multiplex PCR; TCRdb keeps only in-frame clonotypes and omits some of them. The sample has about 1 million clones, roughly 75% seen once. Material: memory CD4+ T cells sorted from blood. Noted subset: CD45RA-negative fraction. All receptors come from a man younger than 35 in good health.

The chain combines TRBV30 with TRBJ1-1, with TRBD1 as a possible D gene (6 bases). V lost 5 bases and J lost 13, with 11 bases in between. CDR3 length: 9 amino acids. The V gene's germline CDR1 is GTSNPN and CDR2 SVGIG (reference sequence). CDR3 residues: CAWVPGHFF. DNA for the CDR3: TGTGCCTGGGTACCGGGACATTTCTTT.

V gene TRBV19 combines with J gene TRBJ2-7, with 7 positions matching TRBD1. In germline, CDR1 is LNHDA, CDR2 SQIVND (reference sequence). The V segment lost 4 bases and the J segment 3 bases; nucleotides outside the gene matches: 12. The length of the CDR3 is 16 residues. The CDR3 coding sequence is TGTGCCAGTAGTAAAAAACTCGGACAGGTCAACTACGAGCAGTACTTC. As protein: CASSKKLGQVNYEQYF.

CDR3 DNA sequence: TGTGCCAGCAGCTCCGGGACAGGGGTAGGTAATTCACCCCTCCACTTT. This sequence encodes CASSSGTGVGNSPLHF. The J gene is TRBJ1-6, the V gene TRBV7-2; 10 bases line up with TRBD1. The CDR3 length is 16 residues. Germline-derived CDR1 and CDR2 are SGHTA and FQGNSA. The J segment lost 6 bases and the V segment lost 4 bases, leaving 6 bases of the junction unmatched.

In regard to this clone: With a much larger clone just one base away, this may be a read error. The V call is TRBV6-1, the J call TRBJ2-2, with D uncertain. This CDR3 has 12 amino acids. Trimming pared 5 bases from V and 2 bases from J, leaving 3 bases between. Germline assignment: CDR1 MNHNS and CDR2 SASEGT. The CDR3 protein is CASSFNTGELFF. In DNA form, the CDR3 reads TGTGCCAGCAGTTTTAACACCGGGGAGCTGTTTTTT.

The chain is built from TRBV4-3 and TRBJ2-1; 7 nucleotides align to TRBD2. Germline assignment: CDR1 LGHNA and CDR2 YSLEER. V lost 0 bases to trimming and J lost 12 bases; unmatched junction nucleotides: 11. This CDR3 has 15 residues. The CDR3 DNA is TGCGCCAGCAGCCAAGAAGGCGGGAGAAACGATGGGCAGTTCTTC. Translation: CASSQEGGRNDGQFF.

This clone was seen once. The rearrangement uses TRBV2 and TRBJ2-1; 11 positions agree with TRBD1. This CDR3 is 13 amino acids long. CDR1 and CDR2 from the germline V gene are SNHLY and FYNNEI. With V trimmed by 6 bases and J by 7 bases, 2 bases remained unmatched. The CDR3 sequence is CASRGQGVNEQFF. The CDR3 DNA follows: TGTGCCAGCAGGGGACAGGGGGTGAATGAGCAGTTCTTC.

V is TRBV28 and J is TRBJ2-1; D perhaps matches TRBD2 (5 bases). The germline V gene has CDR1 MDHEN and CDR2 SYDVKM. This CDR3 has 15 residues. V shed 3 bases and J shed 0 bases, with 9 bases lying between them. The CDR3 is CASSFSGSSYNEQFF. The CDR3, as DNA: TGTGCCAGCAGTTTCTCGGGGAGCTCCTACAATGAGCAGTTCTTC.

The chain is built from TRBV19 and TRBJ1-5; possible D gene TRBD1, 6 bases. The V and J ends lost 4 bases and 5 bases respectively, with 18 bases between them. CDR3 length: 16 amino acids. Looked up from germline, CDR1 is LNHDA and CDR2 is SQIVND (reference sequence). Here the CDR3 DNA reads TGTGCCAGTAGTACCACGGGCAGGGGCACCTATCAGCCCCAGCATTTT. It codes for CASSTTGRGTYQPQHF.

Many counts were recorded for this clone. The chain employs TRBV19 and TRBJ2-3, with unresolved D. Germline-derived CDR1 and CDR2 are LNHDA and SQIVND (reference sequence). Trimming shortened V by 3 bases and J by 4 bases, and 11 bases separated the two germline ends. CDR3 size: 14 residues. CDR3 DNA sequence: TGTGCCAGTAGTATGAACGGGCGCGCAGATACGCAGTATTTT. This gives the protein CASSMNGRADTQYF.

The chain uses TRBV11-2 and TRBJ2-7; 9 nucleotides align to TRBD1. Germline loops: CDR1 SGHAT, CDR2 FQNNGV. This CDR3 is 15 amino acids long. The J segment lost 5 bases and the V segment lost 2 bases, leaving 7 bases of the junction unmatched. CDR3: CASSLSGQGSHEQYF. The CDR3 DNA is TGTGCCAGCAGCTTAAGCGGACAGGGGAGTCACGAGCAGTACTTC.

The rearrangement uses TRBV30 and TRBJ2-7; 7 bases are shared with TRBD1. This CDR3 has 15 amino acids. Germline trimming cut 5 bases from V and 3 bases from J; bases unmatched to any gene: 13. In germline, CDR1 is GTSNPN, CDR2 SVGIG (reference sequence). The CDR3 protein is CAWAYMIGGFYEQYF. The CDR3 nucleotides are TGTGCCTGGGCCTACATGATAGGGGGCTTCTACGAGCAGTACTTC.

This clone was seen ten or more times. The chain carries TRBV2 and TRBJ1-5, with TRBD1 identical over 12 bases. The CDR3 totals 13 residues. The germline CDR1 and CDR2 sequences are SNHLY and FYNNEI. Trimming removed 6 bases from V and 11 bases from J; junction bases left unmatched: 5. The CDR3 sequence: CASSGGQGAAQHF. DNA of the CDR3: TGTGCCAGCAGCGGGGGACAGGGGGCGGCCCAGCATTTT.

V gene TRBV2 combines with J gene TRBJ2-7, with a possible D match to TRBD1 (5 bases). This CDR3 contains 15 residues. The V end lost 4 bases, the J end lost 3 bases, and 16 bases lay between the germline ends. CDR1 is SNHLY, CDR2 FYNNEI, per germline. The CDR3 spells CASSVNIGVGYEQYF. The CDR3 nucleotides are TGTGCCAGCAGTGTAAATATAGGGGTAGGCTACGAGCAGTACTTC.

Note on this clone: This CDR3 is also generated by other DNA sequences in the sample. The CDR3 sequence is CASSGQGVTGELFF. The CDR3 DNA reads as TGTGCCAGCAGCGGACAGGGTGTCACCGGGGAGCTGTTTTTT. The rearrangement joins TRBV2 to TRBJ2-2; 8 bases align to TRBD1. Germline V gene lookup returns CDR1 SNHLY and CDR2 FYNNEI. This CDR3 is built from 14 residues. V lost 6 bases to trimming and J lost 4 bases; unmatched junction nucleotides: 4.

There are a few counts of this clone. The V call is TRBV28, the J call TRBJ2-7; perhaps TRBD1 as D (6 bases). Trimming removed 6 bases from V and 1 base from J, with 13 bases in between. The CDR3 loop spans 14 amino acids. The germline V gene has CDR1 MDHEN and CDR2 SYDVKM. CDR3 sequence reads: CASRTGTSSYEQYF. CDR3 nucleotide sequence: TGTGCCAGCAGGACCGGGACATCATCCTACGAGCAGTACTTC.

This clone came up a few times. The same CDR3 arises from other DNA sequences in this sample as well. V and J are TRBV6-5 and TRBJ1-3; D possibly corresponds to TRBD1 (6 bases). The V gene lost 0 bases and the J gene lost 2 bases, with 8 bases spanning the gap. The CDR3 runs 15 residues. Germline V gene data show CDR1 as MNHEY and CDR2 as SVGAGI. The CDR3 region is CASSYSTGAGNTIYF. DNA of the CDR3: TGTGCCAGCAGTTACTCGACAGGAGCTGGAAACACCATATATTTT.

The chain is built from TRBV6-5 and TRBJ2-1; 7 positions agree with TRBD1. The junction had 7 bases not matched to a gene; V was cut back by 6 bases and J by 8 bases. CDR3 size: 13 residues. Germline lookup yields CDR1 MNHEY and CDR2 SVGAGI. CDR3 amino acids: CASRNDRVHEQFF. In DNA, the CDR3 is TGTGCCAGCAGAAATGACAGGGTCCATGAGCAGTTCTTC.

J is TRBJ1-6 and V is TRBV9; D unclear. Trimming took 2 bases from V and 5 from J, leaving 11 bases between them. This CDR3 comprises 15 residues. Germline CDR1 and CDR2: SGDLS and YYNGEE. The CDR3 DNA follows: TGTGCCAGCAGCGTGGGTATTTTTGATAATTCACCCCTCCACTTT. It yields the protein CASSVGIFDNSPLHF.

This clone was observed a single time. This rearrangement joins TRBV27 to TRBJ2-7; 7 nucleotides match TRBD1. The V and J ends lost 8 bases and 0 bases, in that order; junction bases with no gene match: 7. Germline assignment: CDR1 MNHEY and CDR2 SMNVEV (reference sequence). The CDR3 totals 14 residues. Here the CDR3 reads CASGPDRASYEQYF. In DNA, the CDR3 is TGTGCCAGCGGTCCAGACAGGGCCTCCTACGAGCAGTACTTC.

J is TRBJ1-2 and V is TRBV6-6; D unresolved. The V and J ends lost 4 bases and 6 bases respectively, with 9 bases between them. Germline V gene data show CDR1 as MNHNY and CDR2 as SVGAGI (reference sequence). The CDR3 has 12 amino acids. CDR3 in DNA: TGTGCCAGCAGTTTGAACGAAGATGGCTACACCTTC. Translation gives CASSLNEDGYTF.

The chain carries TRBV27 and TRBJ1-3; D unclear. V was pared by 5 bases and J by 3 bases, with 8 bases between. The germline V gene has CDR1 MNHEY and CDR2 SMNVEV (reference sequence). This CDR3 is 13 amino acids long. CDR3 residues: CASSRTDGNTIYF. The CDR3, as DNA: TGTGCCAGCAGTAGGACTGATGGAAACACCATATATTTT.

The count of this clone is one. V is TRBV5-1 and J is TRBJ2-7; D uncertain. The CDR3 runs to 14 residues. Germline CDR1 is SGHRS and CDR2 is YFSETQ. V was trimmed by 2 bases and J by 6 bases, leaving 15 bases between them. In nucleotides, the CDR3 is TGCGCCAGCAGCTTTGGGTCTAAGGCTACCGAGCAGTACTTC. This gives the protein CASSFGSKATEQYF.

J is TRBJ1-5 and V is TRBV14, with D tentatively TRBD1 (5 bases). The CDR3 consists of 13 residues. Trimming removed 3 bases from V and 5 bases from J, with 8 bases in between. The V gene's germline CDR1 is SGHDN and CDR2 FVKESK. The CDR3 loop reads CASSQTVYQPQHF. The CDR3, as DNA: TGTGCCAGCAGCCAGACAGTTTATCAGCCCCAGCATTTT.

The chain combines TRBV5-5 with TRBJ2-2; 7 nucleotides match TRBD2. The V and J ends lost 3 bases and 0 bases, in that order; junction bases with no gene match: 5. There are 16 residues in the CDR3. The V gene's germline CDR1 is SGHKS and CDR2 YYEKEE (reference sequence). CDR3 bases: TGTGCCAGCAGCTATCGACTAGCTGCGAACACCGGGGAGCTGTTTTTT. It encodes CASSYRLAANTGELFF.

This clone was seen just once. The chain recombines TRBV18 with TRBJ1-1, with TRBD1 matching 7 bases. This CDR3 comprises 17 residues. V shed 3 bases and J 3 bases; nucleotides not matched to a gene: 13. From germline, CDR1 is KGHSH and CDR2 LQKENI. As DNA, the CDR3 is TGTGCCAGCTCACCCTTAAGGGACAGTACCGGGTACACTGAAGCTTTCTTT. Its translation: CASSPLRDSTGYTEAFF. Complete variable domain (other parts from reference TRBV18 and TRBJ1-1): NAGVMQNPRHLVRRRGQEARLRCSPMKGHSHVYWYRQLPEEGLKFMVYLQKENIIDESGMPKERFSAEFPKEGPSILRIQQVVRGDSAAYFCASSPLRDSTGYTEAFFGQGTRLTVV.

The V call is TRBV7-8, the J call TRBJ2-3; no clear D gene. The V end lost 1 base, the J end lost 4 bases, and 15 bases lay between the germline ends. Germline CDR1 is SGHVS and CDR2 is FQNEAQ. The CDR3 extends over 16 amino acids. The DNA for the CDR3 is TGTGCCAGCAGCTTAGGTGACCTCCTTGGGGCAGATACGCAGTATTTT. Amino acids: CASSLGDLLGADTQYF.

The chain uses TRBV7-8 and TRBJ1-1; 8 bases fit TRBD1. J was trimmed by 7 bases and V by 3 bases; bases with no gene match: 4. The germline V gene has CDR1 SGHVS and CDR2 FQNEAQ. The CDR3 totals 13 residues. The chain's CDR3 is CASSLDRASEAFF. Here the CDR3 DNA reads TGTGCCAGCAGCTTGGACAGGGCAAGTGAAGCTTTCTTT.

The gene calls are TRBV10-2 and TRBJ2-7; TRBD2 agrees at 10 bases. V lost 6 bases to trimming and J lost 5 bases; unmatched junction nucleotides: 10. The length of the CDR3 is 15 residues. CDR1 is WSHSY and CDR2 is SAAADI in the germline V gene. In DNA form, the CDR3 reads TGCGCCAGCAGATTTACGCGTGGACTAGCGGACGAGCAGTACTTC. Its protein product is CASRFTRGLADEQYF.